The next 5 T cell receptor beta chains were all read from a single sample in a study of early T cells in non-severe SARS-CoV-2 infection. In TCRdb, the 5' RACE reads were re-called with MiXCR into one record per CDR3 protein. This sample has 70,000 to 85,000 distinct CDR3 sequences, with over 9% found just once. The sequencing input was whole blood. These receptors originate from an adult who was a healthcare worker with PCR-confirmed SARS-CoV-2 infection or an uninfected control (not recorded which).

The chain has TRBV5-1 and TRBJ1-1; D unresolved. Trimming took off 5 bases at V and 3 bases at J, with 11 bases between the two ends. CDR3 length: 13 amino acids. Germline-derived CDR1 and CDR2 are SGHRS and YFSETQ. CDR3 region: CASRERRDTEAFF. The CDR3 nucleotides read TGCGCCAGCAGGGAGAGAAGGGACACTGAAGCTTTCTTT.

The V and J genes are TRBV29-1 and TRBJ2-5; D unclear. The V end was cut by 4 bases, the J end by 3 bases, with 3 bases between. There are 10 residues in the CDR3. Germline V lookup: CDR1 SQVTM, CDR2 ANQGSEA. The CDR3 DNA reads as TGCAGCGTTGGAGAAGAGACCCAGTACTTC. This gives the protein CSVGEETQYF.

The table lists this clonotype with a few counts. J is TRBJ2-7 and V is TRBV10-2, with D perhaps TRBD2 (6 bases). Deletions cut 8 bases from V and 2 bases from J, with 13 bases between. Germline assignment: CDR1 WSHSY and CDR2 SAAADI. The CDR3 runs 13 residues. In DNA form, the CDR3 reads TGCGCCAGCGGGGGACTCCCACCCTACGAGCAGTACTTC. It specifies CASGGLPPYEQYF.

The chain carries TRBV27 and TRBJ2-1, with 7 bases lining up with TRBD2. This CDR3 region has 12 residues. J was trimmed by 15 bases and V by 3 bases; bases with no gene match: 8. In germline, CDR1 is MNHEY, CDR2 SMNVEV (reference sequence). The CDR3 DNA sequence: TGTGCCAGCAGTTTTGAGGGACTAAGGTGGTTCTTC. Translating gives CASSFEGLRWFF.

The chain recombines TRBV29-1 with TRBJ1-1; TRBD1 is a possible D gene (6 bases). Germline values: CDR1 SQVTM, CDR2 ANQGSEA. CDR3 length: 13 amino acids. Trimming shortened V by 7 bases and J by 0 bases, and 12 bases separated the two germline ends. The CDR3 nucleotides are TGCAGCGGGAGAGGACAGTTGAACACTGAAGCTTTCTTT. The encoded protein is CSGRGQLNTEAFF. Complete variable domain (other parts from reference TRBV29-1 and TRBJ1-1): SAVISQKPSRDICQRGTSLTIQCQVDSQVTMMFWYRQQPGQSLTLIATANQGSEATYESGFVIDKFPISRPNLTFSTLTVSNMSPEDSSIYLCSGRGQLNTEAFFGQGTRLTVV.